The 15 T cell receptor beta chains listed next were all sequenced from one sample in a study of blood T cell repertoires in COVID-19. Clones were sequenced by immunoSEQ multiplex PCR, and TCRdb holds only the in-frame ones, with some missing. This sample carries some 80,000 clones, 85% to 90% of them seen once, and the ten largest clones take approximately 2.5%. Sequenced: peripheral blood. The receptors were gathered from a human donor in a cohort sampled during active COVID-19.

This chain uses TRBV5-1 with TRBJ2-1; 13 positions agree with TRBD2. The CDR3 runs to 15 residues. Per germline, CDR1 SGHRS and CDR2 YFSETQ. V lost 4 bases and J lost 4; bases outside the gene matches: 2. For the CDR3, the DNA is TGCGCCAGCAGCCTGGGACTAGCGGGGTACAATGAGCAGTTCTTC. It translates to CASSLGLAGYNEQFF.

CDR3 nucleotide sequence: TGTGCCAGCAGCTCCGGGACAGGGATTTTCACAGATACGCAGTATTTT. It codes for CASSSGTGIFTDTQYF. This chain joins TRBV7-2 and TRBJ2-3, with TRBD1 matching 9 bases. V was clipped by 4 bases and J by 2 bases; unmatched bases: 7. CDR1 is SGHTA and CDR2 is FQGNSA in the germline V gene. CDR3 length: 16 residues.

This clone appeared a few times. As DNA, the CDR3 is TGCAGCGTTGAAGGGACTGGTGGCTACACCTTC. Amino acid sequence: CSVEGTGGYTF. The rearrangement links TRBV29-1 to TRBJ1-2; D unresolved. The ends were cut back, 1 base at V and 7 bases at J, with 7 bases in the middle. The CDR3 runs 11 residues. Looked up from germline, CDR1 is SQVTM and CDR2 is ANQGSEA. Full variable domain (rest looked up from reference TRBV29-1 and TRBJ1-2): SAVISQKPSRDICQRGTSLTIQCQVDSQVTMMFWYRQQPGQSLTLIATANQGSEATYESGFVIDKFPISRPNLTFSTLTVSNMSPEDSSIYLCSVEGTGGYTFGSGTRLTVV.

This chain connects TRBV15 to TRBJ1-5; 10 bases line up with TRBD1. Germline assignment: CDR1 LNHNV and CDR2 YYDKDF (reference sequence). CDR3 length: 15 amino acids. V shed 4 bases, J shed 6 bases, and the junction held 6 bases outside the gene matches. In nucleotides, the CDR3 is TGTGCCACCAGCACGGGACAGGGGACGACTCAGCCCCAGCATTTT. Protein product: CATSTGQGTTQPQHF.

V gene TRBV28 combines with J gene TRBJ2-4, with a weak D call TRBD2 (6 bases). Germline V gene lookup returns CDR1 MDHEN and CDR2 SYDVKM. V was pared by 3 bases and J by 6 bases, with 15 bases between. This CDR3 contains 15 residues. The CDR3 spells CASSLGSLEGNIQYF. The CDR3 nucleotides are TGTGCCAGCAGTTTGGGCAGCTTGGAGGGAAACATTCAGTACTTC.

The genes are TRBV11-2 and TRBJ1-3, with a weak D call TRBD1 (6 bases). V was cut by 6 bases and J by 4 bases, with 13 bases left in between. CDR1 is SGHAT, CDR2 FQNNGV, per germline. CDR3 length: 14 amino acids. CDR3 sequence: CASSHGQRGNTIYF. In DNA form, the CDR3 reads TGTGCCAGCAGTCACGGACAGAGAGGAAACACCATATATTTT.

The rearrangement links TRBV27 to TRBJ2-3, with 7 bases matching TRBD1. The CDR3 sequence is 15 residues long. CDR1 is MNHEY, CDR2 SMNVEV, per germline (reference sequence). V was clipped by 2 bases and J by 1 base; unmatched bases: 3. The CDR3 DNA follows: TGTGCCAGCAGTTTAAAGGGGGCCCGCACAGATACGCAGTATTTT. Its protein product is CASSLKGARTDTQYF.

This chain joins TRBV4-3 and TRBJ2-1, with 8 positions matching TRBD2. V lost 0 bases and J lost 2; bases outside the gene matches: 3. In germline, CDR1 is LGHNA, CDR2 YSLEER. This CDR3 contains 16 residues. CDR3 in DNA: TGCGCCAGCAGCCAAGAGGCGGGAGGTGCCTACAATGAGCAGTTCTTC. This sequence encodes CASSQEAGGAYNEQFF.

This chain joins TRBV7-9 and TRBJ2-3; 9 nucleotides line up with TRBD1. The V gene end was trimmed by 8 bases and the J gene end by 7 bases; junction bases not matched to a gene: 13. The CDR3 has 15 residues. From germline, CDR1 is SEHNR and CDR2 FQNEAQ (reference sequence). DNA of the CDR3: TGTGCCAGCGGTGCGAGGGACAGGGCGTCCCATACGCAGTATTTT. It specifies CASGARDRASHTQYF. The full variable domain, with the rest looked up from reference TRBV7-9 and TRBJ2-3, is DTGVSQNPRHKITKRGQNVTFRCDPISEHNRLYWYRQTLGQGPEFLTYFQNEAQLEKSRLLSDRFSAERPKGSFSTLEIQRTEQGDSAMYLCASGARDRASHTQYFGPGTRLTVL.

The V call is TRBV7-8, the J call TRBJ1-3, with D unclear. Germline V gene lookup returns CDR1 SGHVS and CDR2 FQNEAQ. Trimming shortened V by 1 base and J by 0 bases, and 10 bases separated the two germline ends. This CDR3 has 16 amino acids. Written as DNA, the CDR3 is TGTGCCAGCAGCTTAGTTATCCCGAGCTCTGGAAACACCATATATTTT. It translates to CASSLVIPSSGNTIYF.

CDR3 bases: TGTGCCAGCAGTACAGACAGCTCTGGAAACACCATATATTTT. Translating it yields CASSTDSSGNTIYF. The chain carries TRBV11-2 and TRBJ1-3; D might be TRBD1 (5 bases). V lost 6 bases, J lost 0 bases, and 9 bases lay in between. The CDR3 contains 14 residues. Germline V gene lookup returns CDR1 SGHAT and CDR2 FQNNGV. Supplemented by reference TRBV11-2 and TRBJ1-3, the full variable domain reads EAGVAQSPRYKIIEKRQSVAFWCNPISGHATLYWYQQILGQGPKLLIQFQNNGVVDDSQLPKDRFSAERLKGVDSTLKIQPAKLEDSAVYLCASSTDSSGNTIYFGEGSWLTVV.

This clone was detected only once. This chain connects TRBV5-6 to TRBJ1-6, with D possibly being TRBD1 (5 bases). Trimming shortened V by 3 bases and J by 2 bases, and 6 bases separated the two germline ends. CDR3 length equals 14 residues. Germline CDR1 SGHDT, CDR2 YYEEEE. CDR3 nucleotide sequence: TGTGCCAGCAGCTGGGGGGCCTATAATTCACCCCTCCACTTT. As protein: CASSWGAYNSPLHF.

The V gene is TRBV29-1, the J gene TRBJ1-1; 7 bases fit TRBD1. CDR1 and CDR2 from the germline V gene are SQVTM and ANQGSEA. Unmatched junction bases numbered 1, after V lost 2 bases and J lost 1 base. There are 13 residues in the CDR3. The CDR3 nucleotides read TGCAGCGTTGAACGGACAGGGAACACTGAAGCTTTCTTT. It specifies CSVERTGNTEAFF.

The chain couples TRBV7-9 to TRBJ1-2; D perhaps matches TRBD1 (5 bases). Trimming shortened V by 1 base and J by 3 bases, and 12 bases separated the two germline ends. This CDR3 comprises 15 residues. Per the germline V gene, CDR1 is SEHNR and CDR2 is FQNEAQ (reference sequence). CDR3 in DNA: TGTGCCAGCAGCTTAGACGGGACTTTGGACTATGGCTACACCTTC. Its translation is CASSLDGTLDYGYTF.

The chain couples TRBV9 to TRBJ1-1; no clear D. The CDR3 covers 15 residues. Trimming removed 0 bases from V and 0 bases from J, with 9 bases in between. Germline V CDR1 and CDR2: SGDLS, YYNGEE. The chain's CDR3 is CASSVVEVMNTEAFF. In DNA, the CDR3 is TGTGCCAGCAGCGTAGTAGAGGTAATGAACACTGAAGCTTTCTTT.